This TCR beta chain was recovered during a study of blood T cell repertoires in COVID-19. Study as a whole: There were acute and convalescent COVID-19 samples, and they came from the United States, Italy and Spain.

Clones were sequenced by immunoSEQ multiplex PCR, and TCRdb holds only the in-frame ones, with some missing. This table holds under 200,000 clones, 88% found once. V lost 0 bases to trimming and J lost 2 bases; unmatched junction nucleotides: 2. CDR3 length equals 16 residues. Germline V gene data show CDR1 as SGHKS and CDR2 as YYEKEE (reference sequence). V gene TRBV5-5 combines with J gene TRBJ2-1; TRBD2 aligns across 10 bases. This TCR came from a man aged 18 to 30 with active or convalescent COVID-19. Sequenced sample: peripheral blood. The CDR3 here is CASSLEREGPYNEQFF. The CDR3 DNA sequence: TGTGCCAGCAGCTTGGAGCGGGAGGGCCCCTACAATGAGCAGTTCTTC.